The T cell receptor (beta chain) under discussion was sequenced for a study of blood T cell repertoires in COVID-19. Study context: Samples of COVID-19 (acute and convalescent) were obtained from the United States, Italy and Spain.

The germline V gene has CDR1 SNHLY and CDR2 FYNNEI. V was shortened by 6 bases and J by 0 bases, with 12 bases between the two germline ends. The CDR3 is 15 residues long. This clone has only a few counts. Profiled with immunoSEQ multiplex PCR; TCRdb holds only in-frame clones, not every one. The sample lists about 110,000 clones, about 75% occurring once. V usage is TRBV2 and J usage is TRBJ1-3; D perhaps matches TRBD1 (5 bases). The sequenced sample was peripheral blood. This TCR came from a man older than 75 with acute or convalescent COVID-19. The CDR3 sequence: CASRDGGSSGNTIYF. The CDR3 DNA reads as TGTGCCAGCAGGGACGGGGGGAGCTCTGGAAACACCATATATTTT. Drawing the rest from reference TRBV2 and TRBJ1-3, the complete variable domain is EPEVTQTPSHQVTQMGQEVILRCVPISNHLYFYWYRQILGQKVEFLVSFYNNEISEKSEIFDDQFSVERPDGSNFTLKIRSTKLEDSAMYFCASRDGGSSGNTIYFGEGSWLTVV.